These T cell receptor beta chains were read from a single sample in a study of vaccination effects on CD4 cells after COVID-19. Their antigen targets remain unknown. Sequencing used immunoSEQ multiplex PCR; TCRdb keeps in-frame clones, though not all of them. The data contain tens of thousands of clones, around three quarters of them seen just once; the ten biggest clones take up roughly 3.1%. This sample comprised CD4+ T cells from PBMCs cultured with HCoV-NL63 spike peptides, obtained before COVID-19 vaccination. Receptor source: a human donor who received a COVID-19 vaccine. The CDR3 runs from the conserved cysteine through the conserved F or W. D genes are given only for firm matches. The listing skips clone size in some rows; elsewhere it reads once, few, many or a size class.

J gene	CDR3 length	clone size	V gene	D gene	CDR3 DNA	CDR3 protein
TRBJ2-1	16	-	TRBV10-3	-	TGTGCCATCAGTGGGGGAGGGGGGGCCAACTCCAATGAGCAGTTCTTC	CAISGGGGANSNEQFF
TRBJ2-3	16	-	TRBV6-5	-	TGTGCCAGCAGTTACTCTGGGGGGACTAGCACAGATACGCAGTATTTT	CASSYSGGTSTDTQYF
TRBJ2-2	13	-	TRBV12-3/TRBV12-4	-	TGTGCCAGCAGACGACAATACACCGGGGAGCTGTTTTTT	CASRRQYTGELFF
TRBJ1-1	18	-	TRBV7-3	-	TGTGCCAGCAGCCGTGGGGAAAGGGGGTTGGGAATGAACACTGAAGCTTTCTTT	CASSRGERGLGMNTEAFF
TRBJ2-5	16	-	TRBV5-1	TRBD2	TGCGCCAGCACCCGTGCGACGTTAGCGGGGGGAGAGACCCAGTACTTC	CASTRATLAGGETQYF
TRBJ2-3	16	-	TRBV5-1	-	TGCGCCAGCAGCTCGGGCGGGACATCACGCACAGATACGCAGTATTTT	CASSSGGTSRTDTQYF
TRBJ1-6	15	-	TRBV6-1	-	TGTGCCAGCAGTGAAGCAAGGTGGGGCGGGGCTCCCCTCCACTTT	CASSEARWGGAPLHF
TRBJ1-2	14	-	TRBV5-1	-	TGCGCCAGCAGCCCCGACGGGGGCGGCTATGGCTACACCTTC	CASSPDGGGYGYTF
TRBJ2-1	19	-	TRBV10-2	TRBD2	TGCGCCAGCACCCTGTCTGCCCTACTCCTAGCGGGGGGGCTTGGTGAGCAGTTCTTC	CASTLSALLLAGGLGEQFF
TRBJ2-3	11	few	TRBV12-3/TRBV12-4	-	TGTGCCAGCAGTTTCCTGGATACGCAGTATTTT	CASSFLDTQYF
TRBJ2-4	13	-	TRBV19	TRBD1	TGTGCCAGCCAGGACAGGGTCAAAAACATTCAGTACTTC	CASQDRVKNIQYF
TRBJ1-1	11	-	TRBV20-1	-	TGCAGTGCTAGACGTCAAACGGAAGCTTTCTTT	CSARRQTEAFF
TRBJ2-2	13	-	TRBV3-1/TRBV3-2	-	TGTGCCAGCAGCCATACAACCCGCGGGGAGCTGTTTTTT	CASSHTTRGELFF
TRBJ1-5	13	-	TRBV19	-	TGTGCCAGTAGTACTCCGACAGTCCGGGCCCAGCATTTT	CASSTPTVRAQHF
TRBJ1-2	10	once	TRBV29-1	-	TGCAGCACCAGGGCCGATGGCTACACCTTC	CSTRADGYTF
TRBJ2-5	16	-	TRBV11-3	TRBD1	TGTGCCAGCAGCTCCGAAAGCGCGCAGGGGGAAGAGACCCAGTACTTC	CASSSESAQGEETQYF
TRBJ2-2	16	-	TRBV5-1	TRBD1	TGCGCCAGCAGGCAAGGGACAGGACTTTCCCCCGGGGAGCTGTTTTTT	CASRQGTGLSPGELFF